A selection of T cell receptor beta chains follows, all from one sample in a study of shared clonotypes between healthy human individuals. The protocol was immunoSEQ multiplex PCR, while the TCRdb copy is restricted to in-frame clones and leaves out a portion. The sample has some 490,000 clones; more than 75% are singletons. The sequencing input was PBMCs. These receptors originate from a woman aged 40 to 50 in good health. Some clones in this sample may be carry-over from other donors' samples. CDR3s include the opening cysteine and the closing phenylalanine or tryptophan. Each record gives: clone size, J gene, D gene, V gene, CDR3 protein, CDR3 DNA. A D gene is named only where the DNA matches it firmly. The size of a clone is reported for some rows only, either as once, few or many, or as a class for expanded clones.

once,TRBJ1-5,.,TRBV6-5,CASSRAGEQPQHF,TGTGCCAGCAGCCGGGCGGGGGAGCAGCCCCAGCATTTT
.,TRBJ1-2,.,TRBV4-3,CASSQNIGHDEGTF,TGCGCCAGCAGCCAAAACATCGGACACGACGAGGGCACCTTC
.,TRBJ1-6,.,TRBV6-6,CASSATGGVYSPLHF,TGTGCCAGCAGCGCAACGGGGGGGGTTTATTCACCCCTCCACTTT
.,TRBJ1-1,.,TRBV10-3,CAITGEVNTEAFF,TGTGCCATCACTGGTGAAGTGAACACTGAAGCTTTCTTT
.,TRBJ1-1,.,TRBV20-1,CSARQNTEAFF,TGCAGTGCTAGACAGAACACTGAAGCTTTCTTT
few,TRBJ1-2,.,TRBV28,CASSPPDYYGYTF,TGTGCCAGCAGCCCTCCGGACTACTATGGCTACACCTTC
.,TRBJ1-5,.,TRBV7-2,CASSVGVYSNQPQHF,TGTGCCAGCTCGGTAGGAGTATATAGCAATCAGCCCCAGCATTTT
.,TRBJ2-7,TRBD2,TRBV28,CASIKTSGGSYEQYF,TGTGCCAGCATAAAGACTAGCGGGGGCTCCTACGAGCAGTACTTC
.,TRBJ2-1,TRBD2,TRBV6-6,CASSLMTSVGNEQFF,TGTGCCAGCAGTTTAATGACTAGCGTGGGCAATGAGCAGTTCTTC
.,TRBJ1-2,.,TRBV5-5,CASSPVQGTEVGF,TGTGCCAGCAGCCCAGTCCAGGGGACCGAAGTCGGCTTC
.,TRBJ1-5,.,TRBV2,CASEQGVNQPQHF,TGTGCCAGCGAACAGGGAGTTAATCAGCCCCAGCATTTT
.,TRBJ1-5,TRBD1,TRBV18,CASSPPGQLKGQPQHF,TGTGCCAGCTCACCACCGGGACAGTTGAAGGGTCAGCCCCAGCATTTT
.,TRBJ2-2,.,TRBV9,CASSVVNGELFF,TGTGCCAGCAGCGTAGTTAACGGGGAGCTGTTTTTT
.,TRBJ2-6,.,TRBV6-1,CASSPLSGANVLTF,TGTGCCAGCAGCCCACTGTCGGGGGCCAACGTCCTGACTTTC
.,TRBJ2-1,.,TRBV4-3,CASSPRLVGYNEQFF,TGCGCCAGCAGCCCCCGGCTAGTGGGTTACAATGAGCAGTTCTTC
.,TRBJ2-7,.,TRBV30,CAWTPSWRDSYEQYF,TGTGCCTGGACCCCCAGTTGGAGAGACTCCTACGAGCAGTACTTC
few,TRBJ2-7,TRBD1,TRBV7-8,CASSSAPRDRAYEQYF,TGTGCCAGCAGCTCAGCCCCCCGGGACAGGGCCTACGAGCAGTACTTC
.,TRBJ2-3,.,TRBV28,CASSLLSTDTQYF,TGTGCCAGCAGTTTACTGAGCACAGATACGCAGTATTTT
few,TRBJ2-2,.,TRBV28,CASSRTTPGELFF,TGTGCCAGCAGTCGTACTACACCCGGGGAGCTGTTTTTT
.,TRBJ2-3,TRBD2,TRBV10-1,CASSERAGGPDTQYF,TGCGCCAGCAGTGAAAGAGCGGGAGGGCCGGATACGCAGTATTTT
.,TRBJ2-5,TRBD2,TRBV5-1,CASSLGPGTSGWQETQYF,TGCGCCAGCAGCTTGGGCCCGGGGACTAGCGGGTGGCAAGAGACCCAGTACTTC
.,TRBJ2-7,.,TRBV28,CASSLFYRDEQYF,TGTGCCAGCAGTTTATTTTATAGGGACGAGCAGTACTTC
.,TRBJ1-2,.,TRBV6-1,CASSEDGRAYGYTF,TGTGCCAGCAGTGAAGATGGCAGAGCCTATGGCTACACCTTC
.,TRBJ2-1,.,TRBV18,CASSPLQGDEQFF,TGTGCCAGCTCACCACTACAGGGTGACGAGCAGTTCTTC
.,TRBJ2-1,.,TRBV28,CASSSRERYNEQFF,TGTGCCAGCAGTTCACGGGAGAGATACAATGAGCAGTTCTTC
.,TRBJ2-3,.,TRBV2,CASSDQDYRTDTQYF,TGTGCCAGCAGTGATCAGGACTACCGCACAGATACGCAGTATTTT
.,TRBJ2-1,.,TRBV5-4,CASSQDTLYNEQFF,TGTGCCAGCAGCCAAGACACCCTGTACAATGAGCAGTTCTTC
.,TRBJ1-6,.,TRBV19,CASSMIEGGDSPLHF,TGTGCCAGTAGTATGATTGAGGGTGGTGATTCACCCCTCCACTTT
.,TRBJ2-1,TRBD2,TRBV11-2,CASSFGPTGLAGVQQFF,TGTGCCAGCAGCTTTGGGCCAACGGGACTAGCGGGAGTTCAGCAGTTCTTC
.,TRBJ1-1,.,TRBV5-3,CARSLAGVFAEAFF,TGTGCCAGAAGCTTGGCTGGGGTGTTCGCTGAAGCTTTCTTT
once,TRBJ1-2,.,TRBV9,CASSVPGTRGPYTF,TGTGCCAGCAGCGTACCCGGGACGCGAGGCCCCTACACCTTC
.,TRBJ2-7,TRBD2,TRBV7-9,CASSFGTSRRWYF,TGTGCCAGCAGCTTTGGGACTAGCCGGCGGTGGTACTTC
.,TRBJ1-1,.,TRBV5-1,CASSLSGTNTEAFF,TGCGCCAGCAGCTTGTCAGGGACGAACACTGAAGCTTTCTTT
.,TRBJ1-2,.,TRBV9,CASSVVGDGYTF,TGTGCCAGCAGCGTAGTTGGGGACGGCTACACCTTC
.,TRBJ2-2,TRBD2,TRBV7-2,CASSVGLARTGELFF,TGTGCCAGCAGCGTAGGACTAGCAAGGACCGGGGAGCTGTTTTTT
few,TRBJ1-5,TRBD1,TRBV19,CASSIGGQGYSNQPQHF,TGTGCCAGTAGTATAGGCGGACAGGGTTATAGCAATCAGCCCCAGCATTTT
.,TRBJ2-5,.,TRBV7-3,CASSPRVGETQYF,TGTGCCAGCAGCCCAAGAGTGGGAGAGACCCAGTACTTC
.,TRBJ2-7,TRBD1,TRBV5-4,CASSLDRAISYEQYF,TGTGCCAGCAGCTTAGACAGGGCTATCTCCTACGAGCAGTACTTC
once,TRBJ1-5,TRBD1,TRBV19,CASSIEDRPNQPQHF,TGTGCCAGTAGTATTGAGGACAGGCCCAATCAGCCCCAGCATTTT
.,TRBJ2-6,.,TRBV19,CASSNAFSGANVLTF,TGTGCCAGTAGTAACGCTTTCTCTGGGGCCAACGTCCTGACTTTC
.,TRBJ2-7,.,TRBV30,CAWSPRYGTQDSYEQYF,TGTGCCTGGAGTCCCCGCTATGGGACGCAGGACTCCTACGAGCAGTACTTC
.,TRBJ2-7,TRBD2,TRBV6-5,CASSSAGPSYEQYF,TGTGCCAGCAGTTCAGCGGGACCCTCCTACGAGCAGTACTTC
.,TRBJ1-2,.,TRBV6-1,CASSESSNYGYTF,TGTGCCAGCAGTGAAAGTTCTAACTATGGCTACACCTTC
.,TRBJ2-2,.,TRBV19,CASSIRLGLLNTGELFF,TGTGCCAGTAGTATTCGGCTAGGACTACTTAACACCGGGGAGCTGTTTTTT
few,TRBJ2-7,.,TRBV25-1,CASSNVGVLQYF,TGTGCCAGCAGCAACGTTGGGGTTTTGCAGTACTTC
.,TRBJ2-7,TRBD1,TRBV7-8,CASSMTGTPYEQYF,TGTGCCAGCAGCATGACAGGGACCCCCTACGAGCAGTACTTC
.,TRBJ2-7,TRBD2,TRBV4-1,CASSQGQGLASYEQYF,TGCGCCAGCAGCCAAGGCCAGGGACTAGCGAGTTACGAGCAGTACTTC
few,TRBJ2-6,.,TRBV28,CASSYNSGANVLTF,TGTGCCAGCAGCTACAACTCTGGGGCCAACGTCCTGACTTTC
many,TRBJ2-1,.,TRBV9,CASSIETSGEQFF,TGTGCCAGCAGCATAGAGACCAGCGGTGAGCAGTTCTTC
many,TRBJ2-7,.,TRBV27,CASSFSMGSDYEQYF,TGTGCCAGCAGTTTTTCGATGGGGAGTGACTACGAGCAGTACTTC
.,TRBJ2-7,.,TRBV25-1,CASSPRTASLEQYF,TGTGCCAGCAGTCCACGGACAGCCAGCCTCGAGCAGTACTTC
.,TRBJ1-1,.,TRBV28,CASSFSGSETEAFF,TGTGCCAGCAGTTTTTCAGGATCTGAGACTGAAGCTTTCTTT
.,TRBJ2-3,.,TRBV29-1,CSTSSGGTDTQYF,TGCAGCACATCGTCTGGGGGCACAGATACGCAGTATTTT
.,TRBJ1-4,.,TRBV6-5,CASSGGGRDEKLFF,TGTGCCAGCTCCGGCGGAGGACGGGATGAAAAACTGTTTTTT
.,TRBJ2-7,.,TRBV7-9,CASSLAGPSDYEQYF,TGTGCCAGCAGCTTAGCAGGACCCTCGGACTACGAGCAGTACTTC
few,TRBJ2-5,.,TRBV29-1,CSGSTPGTGKETQYF,TGCAGCGGCAGCACACCCGGGACGGGGAAGGAGACCCAGTACTTC
once,TRBJ2-1,.,TRBV28,CASSLITYNEQFF,TGTGCCAGCAGTTTAATCACCTACAATGAGCAGTTCTTC
.,TRBJ1-4,.,TRBV7-2,CASSTRAGISEKLFF,TGTGCCAGCAGCACAAGGGCAGGGATTAGTGAAAAACTGTTTTTT
.,TRBJ2-5,TRBD1,TRBV7-7,CASSLGGQAQETQYF,TGTGCTAGCAGCTTAGGGGGACAGGCCCAAGAGACCCAGTACTTC